This T cell receptor beta chain was recorded in a study of T cells in women clearing cervical HPV infection. Study summary: HLA type stays a possible confounder, typing being limited.

Worth noting for this clone: The sequenced fragment ends 3 residues before the CDR3 boundary, so the rest is inferred from the germline J gene.

Using immunoSEQ multiplex PCR, the repertoire was profiled, and TCRdb retains in-frame clones only, with some absent. This repertoire includes around 40,000 clones. V was clipped by 7 bases and J by 1 base, with 13 bases between them. The CDR3 is 14 residues long. Germline V gene data show CDR1 as MNHEY and CDR2 as SVGEGT. This clonotype was sampled from a woman aged 18 to 75 with a cervical HPV16 infection that either progressed to CIN3+ or cleared (not recorded which). The sample taken for sequencing was blood buffy coat. V and J are TRBV6-2 or TRBV6-3 and TRBJ1-1; D unresolved. The chain's CDR3 is CASTAGLPNTEAFF. CDR3 DNA (partial): TGTGCCAGCACCGCTGGACTCCCGAACACTGAA.